The T cell receptor beta chain described here comes from a study of T cell responses to AZD1222 COVID-19 vaccine. The study's findings and limits: In a largely white British group with more females than males, clonal diversity was possibly underestimated. When two AZD1222 doses had been given, Spike-specific TCR breadth and depth rose.

The germline gives CDR1 MGHRA, CDR2 YSYEKL. The CDR3 has 17 amino acids. V was clipped by 4 bases and J by 2 bases, with 15 bases between them. Details on this clone: Its antigen remains unidentified.

Produced via immunoSEQ multiplex PCR; TCRdb's table is partial and in-frame only. The sample holds 150,000 to 200,000 clones; 80% to 90% are singletons and the top ten take 11%. The material sequenced was peripheral blood, taken 28 days after the second AZD1222 dose. This sequence was found in an adult who received the AZD1222 COVID-19 vaccine. This sequence joins TRBV4-1 and TRBJ1-6; D uncertain. CDR3 DNA sequence: TGCGCCAGCAGCCTAGACCCAGGAGGTGCCTATAATTCACCCCTCCACTTT. Protein: CASSLDPGGAYNSPLHF.